This T cell receptor beta chain was obtained from a study of blood T cell repertoires in COVID-19. In the study overall: Sites across the United States, Italy and Spain contributed samples from acute and convalescent COVID-19.

Germline CDR1 SGHNT, CDR2 YENEEA. CDR3 length: 15 amino acids. V trimming: 0 bases; J trimming: 7 bases; junction bases outside the gene matches: 7. The data were produced by immunoSEQ multiplex PCR, yet TCRdb's version contains in-frame clones alone and is incomplete. The sample has over 90,000 clones, about 80% seen once. The sequencing input was peripheral blood. This TCR came from a human donor in a cohort sampled during active or convalescent COVID-19. This chain connects TRBV11-3 to TRBJ2-3; 7 bases map to TRBD2. The CDR3 loop is CASSLEGAGRNTQYF. In DNA form, the CDR3 reads TGTGCCAGCAGCTTAGAGGGAGCGGGGAGGAATACGCAGTATTTT.